This T cell receptor beta chain appears in the sequencing data of a study of cytomegalovirus exposure and HLA in healthy donors. This clone has just one count. Per germline, CDR1 MNHEY and CDR2 SMNVEV (reference sequence). The ends were cut back, 0 bases at V and 7 bases at J, with 12 bases in the middle. CDR3 length: 14 amino acids. Amplification used 60 Vbeta primers and 13 Jbeta primers. Assay: immunoSEQ multiplex PCR; the TCRdb copy retains only in-frame clones and omits some. The sample carries about 250,000 clones, just over 70% recorded once. The receptor was isolated from a female donor in good health and CMV-seronegative. The sequenced sample consisted of PBMCs. V and J are TRBV27 and TRBJ1-2; D may be TRBD1 (6 bases). The chain's CDR3 is CASSLSSKGVGYTF. In nucleotides, the CDR3 is TGTGCCAGCAGTTTATCTTCCAAGGGGGTTGGCTACACCTTC.